The rows below give T cell receptor beta chains drawn from one sample of a study of shared clonotypes between healthy human individuals. Sequencing used immunoSEQ multiplex PCR; TCRdb keeps in-frame clones, though not all of them. The sample contains around 700,000 clones, roughly 70% of which appear only once. Input material: memory CD4+ T cells sorted from blood. The origin of the receptors is a woman aged 30 to 39 in good health. Both conserved end residues are part of each CDR3. The D gene is left open where the match is weak. The size entry is marked missing in some rows and otherwise reads once, few, many or a size class.

V gene	D gene	J gene	clone size	CDR3 protein	CDR3 DNA
TRBV25-1	-	TRBJ2-7	-	CASSEASYEQYF	TGTGCCAGCAGTGAAGCGTCCTACGAGCAGTACTTC
TRBV10-3	-	TRBJ1-2	few	CASRSGETNYGYTF	TGTGCCTCCCGATCAGGGGAGACTAACTATGGCTACACCTTC
TRBV7-6	-	TRBJ2-3	-	CASSGGQGWDTQYF	TGTGCCAGCAGCGGCGGGCAGGGCTGGGATACGCAGTATTTT
TRBV19	TRBD1	TRBJ2-3	-	CASSSWDRESTDTQYF	TGTGCCAGTAGTTCCTGGGACAGGGAGAGCACAGATACGCAGTATTTT
TRBV7-9	-	TRBJ1-1	-	CASSGRTAFTEAFF	TGTGCCAGCAGCGGTAGGACAGCCTTCACTGAAGCTTTCTTT
TRBV19	-	TRBJ2-1	-	CASSIGGPRGPPYNEQFF	TGTGCCAGTAGTATCGGGGGGCCCAGGGGACCTCCTTACAATGAGCAGTTCTTC
TRBV28	-	TRBJ2-3	-	CASTEAGARRHTDTQYF	TGTGCCAGCACCGAAGCTGGGGCCAGGCGGCACACAGATACGCAGTATTTT
TRBV5-4	-	TRBJ2-5	-	CASSLGVSWTNQETQYF	TGTGCCAGCAGCTTAGGTGTTTCTTGGACAAACCAAGAGACCCAGTACTTC
TRBV15	-	TRBJ2-5	-	CATSPALNGLETQYF	TGTGCCACCAGCCCTGCCCTGAATGGTCTAGAGACCCAGTACTTC
TRBV25-1	TRBD1	TRBJ2-1	few	CASSEPGQGLNEQFF	TGTGCCAGCAGTGAACCGGGACAGGGACTCAATGAGCAGTTCTTC
TRBV18	TRBD1	TRBJ2-1	-	CASSPMTGSGEQFF	TGTGCCAGCTCACCGATGACAGGGAGTGGCGAGCAGTTCTTC
TRBV27	TRBD1	TRBJ1-5	few	CASSFPRGFNQPQHF	TGTGCCAGCAGTTTTCCCAGGGGGTTCAATCAGCCCCAGCATTTT
TRBV7-6	-	TRBJ1-1	-	CASSLPGAGTEAFF	TGTGCCAGCAGTCTCCCCGGGGCCGGGACTGAAGCTTTCTTT
TRBV10-3	TRBD2	TRBJ2-2	-	CAISGLADTGELFF	TGTGCCATCAGCGGACTAGCGGATACCGGGGAGCTGTTTTTT
TRBV7-2	TRBD2	TRBJ2-5	few	CASSNPAGRAWETQYF	TGTGCCAGCAGCAATCCAGCAGGGAGGGCCTGGGAGACCCAGTACTTC
TRBV7-9	-	TRBJ2-1	-	CASSLGFNEQFF	TGTGCCAGCAGCTTAGGCTTTAATGAGCAGTTCTTC
TRBV11-2	TRBD1	TRBJ2-7	-	CASGRQGSSYEQYF	TGTGCCAGCGGACGACAGGGGAGCTCCTACGAGCAGTACTTC
TRBV5-1	-	TRBJ1-1	-	CASSLADMNTEAFF	TGCGCCAGCAGTTTGGCAGACATGAACACTGAAGCTTTCTTT
TRBV7-2	-	TRBJ2-3	-	CASSPRASGVGADTQYF	TGTGCCAGCAGCCCCCGGGCCTCGGGGGTCGGGGCAGATACGCAGTATTTT
TRBV6-1	-	TRBJ1-4	-	CASSELLVGTTPRNEKLFF	TGTGCCAGCAGTGAATTGCTTGTAGGGACAACGCCTCGGAACGAAAAACTGTTTTTT
TRBV2	-	TRBJ2-2	once	CASSGEGPDTGELFF	TGTGCCAGCAGTGGTGAAGGGCCCGACACCGGGGAGCTGTTTTTT
TRBV19	-	TRBJ1-5	-	CASSIDRFGLRNQPQHF	TGTGCCAGTAGTATAGATCGGTTTGGGCTACGGAATCAGCCCCAGCATTTT
TRBV19	TRBD2	TRBJ2-2	-	CASTSAGVGGGELFF	TGTGCCAGCACCTCAGCGGGAGTAGGTGGCGGGGAGCTGTTTTTT
TRBV5-1	-	TRBJ1-1	-	CASSLDLGVGNTEAFF	TGCGCCAGCAGCTTGGATCTGGGCGTGGGGAACACTGAAGCTTTCTTT
TRBV5-1	-	TRBJ1-1	few	CASNDGQRNTEAFF	TGCGCCAGTAACGATGGACAGAGGAACACTGAAGCTTTCTTT
TRBV10-1	-	TRBJ2-2	-	CASEGITGELFF	TGCGCCAGCGAAGGAATCACCGGGGAGCTGTTTTTT